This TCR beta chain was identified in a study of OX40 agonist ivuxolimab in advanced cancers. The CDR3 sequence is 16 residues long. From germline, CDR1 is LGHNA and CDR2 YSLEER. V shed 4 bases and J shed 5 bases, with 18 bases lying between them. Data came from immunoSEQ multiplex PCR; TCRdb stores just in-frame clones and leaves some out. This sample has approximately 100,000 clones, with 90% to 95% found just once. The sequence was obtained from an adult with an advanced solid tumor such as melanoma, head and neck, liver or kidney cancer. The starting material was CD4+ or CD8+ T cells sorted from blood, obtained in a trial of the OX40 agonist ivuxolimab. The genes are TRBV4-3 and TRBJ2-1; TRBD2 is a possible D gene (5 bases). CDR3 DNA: TGCGCCAGCAGCCCTCTTGAAATAGCGAACAACAATGAGCAGTTCTTC. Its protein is CASSPLEIANNNEQFF.